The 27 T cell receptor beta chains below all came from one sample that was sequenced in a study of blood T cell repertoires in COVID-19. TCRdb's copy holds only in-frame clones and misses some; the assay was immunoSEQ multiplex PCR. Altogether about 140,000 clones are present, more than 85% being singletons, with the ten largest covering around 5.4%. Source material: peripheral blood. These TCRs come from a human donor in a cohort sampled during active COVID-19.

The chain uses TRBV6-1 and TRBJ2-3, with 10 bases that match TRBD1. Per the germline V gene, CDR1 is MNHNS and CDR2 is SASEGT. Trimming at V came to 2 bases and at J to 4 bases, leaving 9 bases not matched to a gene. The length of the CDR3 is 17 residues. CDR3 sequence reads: CASSEFPGQGSPDTQYF. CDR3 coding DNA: TGTGCCAGCAGTGAATTCCCGGGACAGGGGAGTCCAGATACGCAGTATTTT.

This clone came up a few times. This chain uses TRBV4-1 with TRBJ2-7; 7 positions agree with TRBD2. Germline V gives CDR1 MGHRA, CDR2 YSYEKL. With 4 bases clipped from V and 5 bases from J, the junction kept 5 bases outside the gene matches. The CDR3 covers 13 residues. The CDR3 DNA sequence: TGCGCCAGCAGCCGCCCTGGGGGGGACGAGCAGTACTTC. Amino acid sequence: CASSRPGGDEQYF.

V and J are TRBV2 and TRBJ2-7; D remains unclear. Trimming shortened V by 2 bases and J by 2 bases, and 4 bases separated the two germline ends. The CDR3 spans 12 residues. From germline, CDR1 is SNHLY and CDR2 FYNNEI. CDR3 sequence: CASSEQTYEQYF. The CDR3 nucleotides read TGTGCCAGCAGTGAACAGACCTACGAGCAGTACTTC.

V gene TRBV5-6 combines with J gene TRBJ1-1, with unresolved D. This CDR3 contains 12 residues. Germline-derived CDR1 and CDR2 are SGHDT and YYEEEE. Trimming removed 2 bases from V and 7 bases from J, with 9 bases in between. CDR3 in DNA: TGTGCCAGCAGCTTTTCGAGATATGAAGCTTTCTTT. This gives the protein CASSFSRYEAFF.

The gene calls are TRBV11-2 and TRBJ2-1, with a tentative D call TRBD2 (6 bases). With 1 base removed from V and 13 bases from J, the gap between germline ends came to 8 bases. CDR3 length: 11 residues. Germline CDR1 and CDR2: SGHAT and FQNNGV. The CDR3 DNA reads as TGTGCCAGCAGCTTAGCGGGAGAACAGTTCTTC. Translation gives CASSLAGEQFF.

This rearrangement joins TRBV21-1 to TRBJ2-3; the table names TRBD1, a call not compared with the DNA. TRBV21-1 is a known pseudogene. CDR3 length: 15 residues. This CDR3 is CASSKSEQGPDTQYF. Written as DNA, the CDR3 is TGTGCCAGCAGCAAATCGGAACAGGGCCCAGATACGCAGTATTTT.

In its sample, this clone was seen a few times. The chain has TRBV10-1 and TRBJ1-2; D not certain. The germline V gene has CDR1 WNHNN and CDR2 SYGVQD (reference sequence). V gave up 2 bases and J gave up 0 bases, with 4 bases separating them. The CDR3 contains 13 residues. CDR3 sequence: CASSETTNYGYTF. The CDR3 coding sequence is TGCGCCAGCAGTGAGACTACTAACTATGGCTACACCTTC.

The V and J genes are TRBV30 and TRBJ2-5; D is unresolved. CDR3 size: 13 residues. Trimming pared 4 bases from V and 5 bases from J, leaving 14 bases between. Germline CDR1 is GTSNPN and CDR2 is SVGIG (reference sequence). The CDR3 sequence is CAWTRISRETQYF. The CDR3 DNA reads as TGTGCCTGGACCCGAATTAGCCGGGAGACCCAGTACTTC.

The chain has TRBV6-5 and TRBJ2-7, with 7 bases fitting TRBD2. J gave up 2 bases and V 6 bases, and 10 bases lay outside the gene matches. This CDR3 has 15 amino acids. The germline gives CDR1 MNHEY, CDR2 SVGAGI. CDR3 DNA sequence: TGTGCCAGCAGAGACCTCCGGGACTACCCCTACGAGCAGTACTTC. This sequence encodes CASRDLRDYPYEQYF.

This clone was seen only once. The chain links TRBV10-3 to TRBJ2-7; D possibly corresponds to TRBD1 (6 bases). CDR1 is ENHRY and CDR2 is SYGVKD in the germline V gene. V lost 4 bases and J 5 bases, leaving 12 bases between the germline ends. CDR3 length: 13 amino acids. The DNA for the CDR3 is TGTGCCATCAGTGGTCAGGGGCGGGACGAGCAGTACTTC. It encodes CAISGQGRDEQYF.

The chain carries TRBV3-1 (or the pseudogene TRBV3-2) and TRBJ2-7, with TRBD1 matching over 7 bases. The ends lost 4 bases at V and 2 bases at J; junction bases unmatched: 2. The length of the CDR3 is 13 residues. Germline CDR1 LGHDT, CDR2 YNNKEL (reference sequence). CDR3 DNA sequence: TGTGCCAGCAGCCTCGGGACAGCCTACGAGCAGTACTTC. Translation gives CASSLGTAYEQYF.

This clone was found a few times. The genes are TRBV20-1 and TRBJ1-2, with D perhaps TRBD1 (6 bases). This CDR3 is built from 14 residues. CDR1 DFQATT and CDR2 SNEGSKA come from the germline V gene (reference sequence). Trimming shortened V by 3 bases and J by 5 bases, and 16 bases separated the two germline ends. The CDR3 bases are TGCAGTGCTAGTCTACGGGACACGGTATATGGCTACACCTTC. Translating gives CSASLRDTVYGYTF.

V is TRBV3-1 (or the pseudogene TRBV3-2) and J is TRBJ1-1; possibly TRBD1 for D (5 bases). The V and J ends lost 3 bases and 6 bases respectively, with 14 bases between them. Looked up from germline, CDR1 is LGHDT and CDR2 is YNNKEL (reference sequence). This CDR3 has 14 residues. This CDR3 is CASSHIQGVSEAFF. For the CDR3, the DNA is TGTGCCAGCAGCCACATTCAAGGGGTATCTGAAGCTTTCTTT.

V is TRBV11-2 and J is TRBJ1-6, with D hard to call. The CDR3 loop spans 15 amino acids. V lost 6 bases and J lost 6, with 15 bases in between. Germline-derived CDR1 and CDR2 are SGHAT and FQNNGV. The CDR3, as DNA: TGTGCCAGCAGTTCCTACCCGGGAGGTAATTCACCCCTCCACTTT. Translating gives CASSSYPGGNSPLHF.

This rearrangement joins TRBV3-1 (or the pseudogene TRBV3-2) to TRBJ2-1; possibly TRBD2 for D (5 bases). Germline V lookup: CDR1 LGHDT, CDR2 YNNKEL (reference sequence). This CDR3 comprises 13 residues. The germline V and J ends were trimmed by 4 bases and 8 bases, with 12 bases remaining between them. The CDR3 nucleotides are TGTGCCAGCAGCCGGGCCGGGGTGGATGAGCAGTTCTTC. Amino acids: CASSRAGVDEQFF.

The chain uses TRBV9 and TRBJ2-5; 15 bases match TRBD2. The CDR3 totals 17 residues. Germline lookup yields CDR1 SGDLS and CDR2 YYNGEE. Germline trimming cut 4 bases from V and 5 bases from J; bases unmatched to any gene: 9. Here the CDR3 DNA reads TGTGCCAGCAGCCCTACCGGGACTAGCGGGGGGCGGGAGACCCAGTACTTC. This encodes CASSPTGTSGGRETQYF. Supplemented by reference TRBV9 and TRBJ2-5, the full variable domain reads DSGVTQTPKHLITATGQRVTLRCSPRSGDLSVYWYQQSLDQGLQFLIQYYNGEERAKGNILERFSAQQFPDLHSELNLSSLELGDSALYFCASSPTGTSGGRETQYFGPGTRLLVL.

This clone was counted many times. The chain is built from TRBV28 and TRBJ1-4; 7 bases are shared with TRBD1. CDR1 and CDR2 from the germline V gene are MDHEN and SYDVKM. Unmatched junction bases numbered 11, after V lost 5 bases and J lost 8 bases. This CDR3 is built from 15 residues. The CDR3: CASSRDSTQKEKLFF. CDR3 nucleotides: TGTGCCAGCAGTCGGGACAGCACCCAGAAGGAAAAACTGTTTTTT. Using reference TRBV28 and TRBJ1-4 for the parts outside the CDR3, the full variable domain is DVKVTQSSRYLVKRTGEKVFLECVQDMDHENMFWYRQDPGLGLRLIYFSYDVKMKEKGDIPEGYSVSREKKERFSLILESASTNQTSMYLCASSRDSTQKEKLFFGSGTQLSVL.

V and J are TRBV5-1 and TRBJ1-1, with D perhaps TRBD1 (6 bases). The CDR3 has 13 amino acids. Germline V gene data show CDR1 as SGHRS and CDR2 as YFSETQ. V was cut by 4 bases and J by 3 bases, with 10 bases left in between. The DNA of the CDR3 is TGCGCCAGCAGCCTGAACAGGGACACTGAAGCTTTCTTT. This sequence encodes CASSLNRDTEAFF.

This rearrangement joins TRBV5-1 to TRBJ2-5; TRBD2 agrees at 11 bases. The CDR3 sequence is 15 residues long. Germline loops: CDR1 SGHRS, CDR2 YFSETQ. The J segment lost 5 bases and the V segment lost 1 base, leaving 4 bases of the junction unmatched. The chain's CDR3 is CASSLSLAGAETQYF. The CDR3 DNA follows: TGCGCCAGCAGCTTGTCACTAGCGGGAGCGGAGACCCAGTACTTC.

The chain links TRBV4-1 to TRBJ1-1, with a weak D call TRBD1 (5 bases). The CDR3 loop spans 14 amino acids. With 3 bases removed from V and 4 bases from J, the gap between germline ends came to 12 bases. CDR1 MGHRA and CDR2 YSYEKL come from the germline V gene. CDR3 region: CASSHQTGVTEAFF. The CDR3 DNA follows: TGCGCCAGCAGCCACCAGACGGGGGTCACTGAAGCTTTCTTT.

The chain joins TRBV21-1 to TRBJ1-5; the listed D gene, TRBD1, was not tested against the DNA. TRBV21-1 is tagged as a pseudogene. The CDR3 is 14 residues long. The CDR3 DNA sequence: TGTGCCAGCAGCACAGGTAATAGCAATCAGCCCCAGCATTTT. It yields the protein CASSTGNSNQPQHF.

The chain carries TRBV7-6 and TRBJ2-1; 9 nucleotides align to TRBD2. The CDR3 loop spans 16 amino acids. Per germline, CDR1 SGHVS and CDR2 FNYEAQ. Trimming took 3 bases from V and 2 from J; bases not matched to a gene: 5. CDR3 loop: CASSLATSGPYNEQFF. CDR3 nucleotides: TGTGCCAGCAGCTTGGCTACTAGCGGGCCCTACAATGAGCAGTTCTTC.

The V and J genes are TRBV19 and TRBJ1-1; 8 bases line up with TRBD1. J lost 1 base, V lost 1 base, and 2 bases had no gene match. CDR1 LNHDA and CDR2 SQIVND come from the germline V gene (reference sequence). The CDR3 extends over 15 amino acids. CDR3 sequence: CASSIAGQGNTEAFF. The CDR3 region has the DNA TGTGCCAGTAGTATAGCCGGACAGGGGAACACTGAAGCTTTCTTT.

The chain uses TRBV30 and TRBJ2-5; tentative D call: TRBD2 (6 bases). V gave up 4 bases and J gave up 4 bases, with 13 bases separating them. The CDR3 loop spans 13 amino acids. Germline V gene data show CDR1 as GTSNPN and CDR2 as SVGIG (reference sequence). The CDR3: CAWTKTSRETQYF. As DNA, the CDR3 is TGTGCCTGGACTAAAACTAGCCGAGAGACCCAGTACTTC.

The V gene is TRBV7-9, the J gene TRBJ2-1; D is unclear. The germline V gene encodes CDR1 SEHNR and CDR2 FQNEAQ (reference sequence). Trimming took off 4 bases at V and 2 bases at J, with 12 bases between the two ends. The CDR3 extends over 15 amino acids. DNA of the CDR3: TGTGCCAGCAGCTCCGCGGCCCGGGCCTACAATGAGCAGTTCTTC. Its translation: CASSSAARAYNEQFF.

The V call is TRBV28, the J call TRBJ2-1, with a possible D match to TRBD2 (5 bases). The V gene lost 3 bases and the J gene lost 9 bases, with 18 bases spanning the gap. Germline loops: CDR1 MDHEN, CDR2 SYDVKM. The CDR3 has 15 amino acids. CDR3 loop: CASSFPGAYRGEQFF. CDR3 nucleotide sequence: TGTGCCAGCAGTTTTCCGGGCGCTTATCGGGGTGAGCAGTTCTTC.

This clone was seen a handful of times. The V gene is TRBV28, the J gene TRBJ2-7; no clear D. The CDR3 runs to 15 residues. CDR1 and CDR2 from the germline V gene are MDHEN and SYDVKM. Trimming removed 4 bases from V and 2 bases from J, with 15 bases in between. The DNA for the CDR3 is TGTGCCAGCAGTTCCGGGTCCACGTGGACCTACGAGCAGTACTTC. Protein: CASSSGSTWTYEQYF.